Listed below are T cell receptor beta chains from one sample, sequenced in a study of CD4 T cells in relation to SARS-CoV-2 and coronaviruses. Sequencing used immunoSEQ multiplex PCR; TCRdb keeps in-frame clones, though not all of them. This sample has 20,000 or so clones, with roughly 70% found just once. Their target antigens are unknown. Sequencing used CD4+ T cells from PBMCs, cultured in vitro. The receptors were sampled from a human donor in good health. Both conserved end residues are part of each CDR3. Each record gives: D gene, clone size, V gene, J gene, CDR3 protein, CDR3 DNA. The D gene is left open where the match is weak. Expanded clones get a size class; other rows say once, few or many, or leave the size out.

>NA|NA|TRBV30|TRBJ1-2
CAWSARQEGYTF
TGTGCCTGGAGTGCTAGGCAGGAGGGCTACACCTTC
>TRBD2|few|TRBV5-1|TRBJ2-1
CASRARSGSSDEQFF
TGCGCCAGCAGGGCAAGGAGCGGGAGTAGCGATGAGCAGTTCTTC
>NA|NA|TRBV18|TRBJ1-4
CASSPDRLDEKLFF
TGTGCCAGCTCACCAGACAGGTTGGATGAAAAACTGTTTTTT
>TRBD2|NA|TRBV6-2/TRBV6-3|TRBJ2-5
CASGLAGQETQYF
TGTGCCAGCGGCCTAGCGGGGCAAGAGACCCAGTACTTC
>TRBD2|NA|TRBV29-1|TRBJ2-1
CSAVRDSSGGEQFF
TGCAGCGCCGTACGGGACTCCTCGGGGGGTGAGCAGTTCTTC
>TRBD1|NA|TRBV6-5|TRBJ2-1
CASSLQGANEQFF
TGTGCCAGCAGTTTACAGGGGGCAAATGAGCAGTTCTTC
>NA|NA|TRBV9|TRBJ2-5
CASSVERVGTQYF
TGTGCCAGCAGCGTAGAGAGGGTGGGGACCCAGTACTTC
>NA|few|TRBV19|TRBJ1-1
CASSMYGEGTEAFF
TGTGCCAGTAGTATGTATGGGGAAGGCACTGAAGCTTTCTTT
>TRBD2|few|TRBV10-3|TRBJ2-7
CAIRALASHEQYF
TGTGCCATCAGAGCACTAGCGAGCCACGAGCAGTACTTC
>NA|NA|TRBV6-2/TRBV6-3|TRBJ2-5
CASSPLVFQETQYF
TGTGCCAGCAGCCCCCTCGTATTTCAAGAGACCCAGTACTTC
>NA|NA|TRBV19|TRBJ1-1
CASSMGANTEAFF
TGTGCCAGTAGTATGGGGGCAAACACTGAAGCTTTCTTT
>NA|NA|TRBV7-9|TRBJ1-1
CASGDGGRIMNTEAFF
TGTGCCAGCGGGGACGGTGGGAGGATTATGAACACTGAAGCTTTCTTT
>NA|NA|TRBV28|TRBJ1-2
CASSSTGLNGYTF
TGTGCCAGCAGTTCTACAGGGTTGAATGGCTACACCTTC
>TRBD2|NA|TRBV9|TRBJ2-1
CASSVGELAGYNEQFF
TGTGCCAGCAGCGTAGGGGAACTAGCGGGCTACAATGAGCAGTTCTTC
>NA|NA|TRBV6-1|TRBJ1-5
CASSEIDGGGQPQHF
TGTGCCAGCAGTGAAATCGACGGGGGAGGTCAGCCCCAGCATTTT
>TRBD1|NA|TRBV27|TRBJ1-6
CASSLAPRQQGGNSPLHF
TGTGCCAGCAGTCTCGCCCCCAGACAGCAGGGGGGCAATTCACCCCTCCACTTT
>NA|NA|TRBV19|TRBJ2-5
CASRRTPRAWETQYF
TGTGCCAGTAGACGGACACCGCGGGCTTGGGAGACCCAGTACTTC
>TRBD1|once|TRBV6-5|TRBJ1-5
CASSPGGSNQPQHF
TGTGCCAGCAGCCCAGGGGGAAGCAATCAGCCCCAGCATTTT
>NA|NA|TRBV10-3|TRBJ2-7
CAIGEGGYEQYF
TGTGCCATCGGGGAGGGGGGCTACGAGCAGTACTTC
>TRBD2|NA|TRBV7-6|TRBJ2-5
CASSSRAGGSPQETQYF
TGTGCCAGCAGCTCAAGAGCGGGGGGGTCCCCCCAAGAGACCCAGTACTTC
>TRBD2|NA|TRBV9|TRBJ2-1
CASSRTSQQFF
TGTGCCAGCAGCAGGACTAGCCAGCAGTTCTTC
>NA|NA|TRBV7-2|TRBJ1-5
CASSPRGWRDGLGNQPQHF
TGTGCCAGCAGCCCACGGGGGTGGAGGGATGGGTTGGGCAATCAGCCCCAGCATTTT
>TRBD1|NA|TRBV6-5|TRBJ2-7
CASSYSRDSIYEQYF
TGTGCCAGCAGTTACTCGAGGGACAGCATATACGAGCAGTACTTC
>NA|few|TRBV2|TRBJ1-2
CASSLGRISYTF
TGTGCCAGCAGTTTGGGCAGGATAAGCTACACCTTC
>NA|NA|TRBV30|TRBJ1-5
CAWCKQGKSQPQHF
TGTGCCTGGTGCAAACAGGGCAAGAGTCAGCCCCAGCATTTT
>NA|NA|TRBV10-3|TRBJ1-4
CAISEFSDEKLFF
TGTGCCATCAGTGAGTTTTCAGACGAAAAACTGTTTTTT
>NA|NA|TRBV11-2|TRBJ1-3
CASSPRVTGNTIYF
TGTGCCAGCAGCCCCAGGGTAACCGGAAACACCATATATTTT
>TRBD2|NA|TRBV10-3|TRBJ2-3
CAISERAAGASTDTQYF
TGTGCCATCAGTGAGCGCGCAGCGGGAGCGAGTACAGATACGCAGTATTTT
>TRBD1|once|TRBV3-1/TRBV3-2|TRBJ1-1
CASSPPFEGAHGWNTEAFF
TGTGCCAGCAGCCCCCCTTTTGAGGGGGCGCATGGTTGGAACACTGAAGCTTTCTTT
>NA|few|TRBV7-9|TRBJ1-2
CASSREPTPYGYTF
TGTGCCAGCAGCAGGGAGCCTACCCCCTATGGCTACACCTTC
>NA|few|TRBV4-1|TRBJ1-5
CASSQEVAREQHF
TGCGCCAGCAGCCAAGAGGTAGCCCGGGAGCAGCATTTT
>NA|NA|TRBV18|TRBJ1-2
CASSPGDGYTF
TGTGCCAGCTCACCGGGGGATGGCTACACCTTC
>TRBD1|NA|TRBV7-9|TRBJ2-5
CASSLGTGGETQYF
TGTGCCAGCAGCTTAGGGACAGGCGGAGAGACCCAGTACTTC
>NA|NA|TRBV20-1|TRBJ1-1
CSASGAGQNTEAFF
TGCAGTGCTAGTGGTGCCGGACAGAACACTGAAGCTTTCTTT
>NA|NA|TRBV6-4|TRBJ2-7
CASSTQYF
TGTGCCAGCTCGACGCAGTACTTC
>TRBD1|NA|TRBV18|TRBJ2-1
CASSPGQSLYNEQFF
TGTGCCAGCTCACCGGGACAGTCGCTCTACAATGAGCAGTTCTTC
>NA|NA|TRBV9|TRBJ1-2
CASSVMEGYGYTF
TGTGCCAGCAGCGTCATGGAGGGTTATGGCTACACCTTC
>TRBD1|NA|TRBV7-2|TRBJ1-4
CASSSQGGNEKLFF
TGTGCCAGCAGCTCTCAGGGGGGGAATGAAAAACTGTTTTTT
>TRBD1|once|TRBV6-5|TRBJ2-3
CASSFFRGLGTDTQYF
TGTGCCAGCAGTTTCTTTAGGGGGCTTGGGACAGATACGCAGTATTTT
>NA|few|TRBV5-4|TRBJ2-5
CASSFFGTQYF
TGTGCCAGCAGCTTCTTCGGGACCCAGTACTTC
>NA|NA|TRBV30|TRBJ1-5
CAWSVQVVTQPQHF
TGTGCCTGGAGTGTACAAGTGGTGACTCAGCCCCAGCATTTT
>NA|NA|TRBV18|TRBJ1-5
CASSMGTVPWGNQPQHF
TGTGCCAGCTCTATGGGAACAGTCCCATGGGGCAATCAGCCCCAGCATTTT
>NA|NA|TRBV5-1|TRBJ2-5
CASTLWGQDEETQYF
TGCGCCAGCACTCTCTGGGGGCAGGATGAAGAGACCCAGTACTTC
>TRBD2|NA|TRBV11-2|TRBJ2-1
CASSLGAGGSYNEQFF
TGTGCCAGCAGCTTAGGGGCGGGGGGCTCCTACAATGAGCAGTTCTTC
>NA|NA|TRBV7-9|TRBJ2-5
CASSLGGAAGQETQYF
TGTGCCAGCAGCTTAGGAGGGGCCGCGGGGCAAGAGACCCAGTACTTC
>TRBD2|NA|TRBV11-3|TRBJ2-5
CASSAGTSGWEETQYF
TGTGCCAGCAGCGCCGGGACTAGCGGGTGGGAAGAGACCCAGTACTTC